This is a list of T cell receptor beta chains from one sample in a study of neoadjuvant anti-PD-1 for oral cavity cancer. Method: immunoSEQ multiplex PCR; TCRdb's copy keeps in-frame clones and lacks some. In the table there are about 80,000 clones, about 84% of which are singletons. This specimen was PBMCs, taken before nivolumab (anti-PD-1) treatment. These receptors came from a person aged 35 to 85 with oral cavity squamous cell carcinoma. Each CDR3 is given with its conserved first and last residue. Each record gives: CDR3 protein, CDR3 DNA, clone size, D gene, J gene, V gene. The D gene is left open where the match is weak. A clone size is listed for some rows: how often the clone was seen (once, few, many), or a class if it is expanded.

CDR3 protein: CASRTELGQPQHF
CDR3 DNA: TGTGCCAGTAGAACGGAGCTGGGTCAGCCCCAGCATTTT
clone size: once
D gene: NA
J gene: TRBJ1-5
V gene: TRBV19

CDR3 protein: CSVETGYTEAFF
CDR3 DNA: TGCAGCGTTGAAACAGGCTACACTGAAGCTTTCTTT
clone size: NA
D gene: NA
J gene: TRBJ1-1
V gene: TRBV29-1

CDR3 protein: CASSEREYQPQHF
CDR3 DNA: TGTGCCAGCAGTGAAAGGGAATATCAGCCCCAGCATTTT
clone size: NA
D gene: NA
J gene: TRBJ1-5
V gene: TRBV2

CDR3 protein: CASSPGTLPTYEQYF
CDR3 DNA: TGCGCCAGCAGCCCGGGCACGCTTCCAACTTACGAGCAGTACTTC
clone size: few
D gene: NA
J gene: TRBJ2-7
V gene: TRBV5-1

CDR3 protein: CASSGRGHELQETQYF
CDR3 DNA: TGTGCCAGCAGTGGGAGAGGACACGAATTACAAGAGACCCAGTACTTC
clone size: few
D gene: NA
J gene: TRBJ2-5
V gene: TRBV28

CDR3 protein: CASSLAGGSNTGELFF
CDR3 DNA: TGCGCCAGCAGCTTGGCGGGGGGCTCGAACACCGGGGAGCTGTTTTTT
clone size: NA
D gene: NA
J gene: TRBJ2-2
V gene: TRBV5-1

CDR3 protein: CASRALVLQYF
CDR3 DNA: TGTGCCAGCAGGGCCTTAGTGTTGCAGTACTTC
clone size: NA
D gene: NA
J gene: TRBJ2-7
V gene: TRBV2

CDR3 protein: CASTGVGAAGYTF
CDR3 DNA: TGTGCCAGCACCGGGGTGGGGGCTGCTGGCTACACCTTC
clone size: NA
D gene: NA
J gene: TRBJ1-2
V gene: TRBV2

CDR3 protein: CASSLAQEADTQYF
CDR3 DNA: TGTGCCAGCAGCTTGGCCCAGGAGGCAGATACGCAGTATTTT
clone size: NA
D gene: NA
J gene: TRBJ2-3
V gene: TRBV5-5

CDR3 protein: CASSRTANTGELFF
CDR3 DNA: TGTGCCAGCAGCCGGACCGCCAACACCGGGGAGCTGTTTTTT
clone size: NA
D gene: NA
J gene: TRBJ2-2
V gene: TRBV28

CDR3 protein: CASSLKRTVRGTYEQYF
CDR3 DNA: TGTGCCAGCAGTTTAAAGCGGACCGTCCGGGGGACGTACGAGCAGTACTTC
clone size: once
D gene: NA
J gene: TRBJ2-7
V gene: TRBV28